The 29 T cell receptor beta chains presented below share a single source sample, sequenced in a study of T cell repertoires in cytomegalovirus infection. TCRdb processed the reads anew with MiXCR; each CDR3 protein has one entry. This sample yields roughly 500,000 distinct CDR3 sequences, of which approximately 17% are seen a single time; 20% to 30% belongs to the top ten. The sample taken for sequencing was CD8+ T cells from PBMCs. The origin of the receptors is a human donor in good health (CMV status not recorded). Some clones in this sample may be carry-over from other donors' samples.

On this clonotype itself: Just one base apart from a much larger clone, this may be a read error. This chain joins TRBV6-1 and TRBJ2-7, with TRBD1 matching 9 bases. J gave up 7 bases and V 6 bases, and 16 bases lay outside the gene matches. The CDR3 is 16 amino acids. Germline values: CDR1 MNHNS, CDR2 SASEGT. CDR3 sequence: CASSLDEGTGRKEQYF. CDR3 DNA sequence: TGTGCCAGCAGCCTGGACGAGGGGACAGGGCGTAAAGAGCAGTACTTC.

CDR3 in DNA: TGTGCCAGCAGCTTGGCCTCAGCAGGCGACAAAATGGAGACCCAGTACTTC. This sequence encodes CASSLASAGDKMETQYF. The genes are TRBV5-6 and TRBJ2-5; D call uncertain. Deletions cut 0 bases from V and 5 bases from J, with 20 bases between. Germline-derived CDR1 and CDR2 are SGHDT and YYEEEE. This CDR3 contains 17 residues. The variable domain in full, with the rest retrieved from reference TRBV5-6 and TRBJ2-5, is DAGVTQSPTHLIKTRGQQVTLRCSPKSGHDTVSWYQQALGQGPQFIFQYYEEEERQRGNFPDRFSGHQFPNYSSELNVNALLLGDSALYLCASSLASAGDKMETQYFGPGTRLLVL.

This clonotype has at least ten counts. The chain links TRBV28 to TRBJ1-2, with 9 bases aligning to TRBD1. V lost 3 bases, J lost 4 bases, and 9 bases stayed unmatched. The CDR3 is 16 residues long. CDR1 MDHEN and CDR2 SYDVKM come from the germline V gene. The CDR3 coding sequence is TGTGCCAGCAGTTTTCAAGGACAGGGGATCGGCTATGGCTACACCTTC. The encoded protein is CASSFQGQGIGYGYTF.

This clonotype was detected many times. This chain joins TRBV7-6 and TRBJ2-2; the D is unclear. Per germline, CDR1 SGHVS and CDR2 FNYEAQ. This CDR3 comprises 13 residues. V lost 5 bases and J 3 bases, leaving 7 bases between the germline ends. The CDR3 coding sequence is TGTGCCAGCAGCCACGACTACACCGGGGAGCTGTTTTTT. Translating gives CASSHDYTGELFF.

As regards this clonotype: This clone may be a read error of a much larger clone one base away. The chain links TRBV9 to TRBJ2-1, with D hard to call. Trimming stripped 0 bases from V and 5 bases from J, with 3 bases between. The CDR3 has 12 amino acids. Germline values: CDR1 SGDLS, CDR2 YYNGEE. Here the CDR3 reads CASSVADNEQFF. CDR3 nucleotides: TGTGCCAGCAGCGTAGCGGACAATGAGCAGTTCTTC. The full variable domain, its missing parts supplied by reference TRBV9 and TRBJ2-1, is DSGVTQTPKHLITATGQRVTLRCSPRSGDLSVYWYQQSLDQGLQFLIQYYNGEERAKGNILERFSAQQFPDLHSELNLSSLELGDSALYFCASSVADNEQFFGPGTRLTVL.

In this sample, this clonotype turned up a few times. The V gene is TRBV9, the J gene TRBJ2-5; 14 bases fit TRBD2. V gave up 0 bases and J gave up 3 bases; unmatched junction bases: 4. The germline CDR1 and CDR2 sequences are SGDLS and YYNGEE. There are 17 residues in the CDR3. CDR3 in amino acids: CASSVVGTSGGKETQYF. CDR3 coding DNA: TGTGCCAGCAGCGTAGTAGGGACTAGCGGGGGAAAAGAGACCCAGTACTTC. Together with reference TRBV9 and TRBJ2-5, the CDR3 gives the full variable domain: DSGVTQTPKHLITATGQRVTLRCSPRSGDLSVYWYQQSLDQGLQFLIQYYNGEERAKGNILERFSAQQFPDLHSELNLSSLELGDSALYFCASSVVGTSGGKETQYFGPGTRLLVL.

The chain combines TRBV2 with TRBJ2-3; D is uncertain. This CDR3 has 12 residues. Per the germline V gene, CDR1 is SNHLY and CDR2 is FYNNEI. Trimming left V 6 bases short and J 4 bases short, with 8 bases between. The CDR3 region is CASRGSADTQYF. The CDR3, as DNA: TGTGCCAGCAGAGGTTCTGCAGATACGCAGTATTTT.

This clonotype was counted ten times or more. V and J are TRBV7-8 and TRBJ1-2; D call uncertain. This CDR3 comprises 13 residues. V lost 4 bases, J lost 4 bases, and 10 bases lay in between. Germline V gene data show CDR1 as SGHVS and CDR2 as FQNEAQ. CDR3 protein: CASSSTSVYGYTF. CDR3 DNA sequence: TGTGCCAGCAGCTCTACCTCGGTCTATGGCTACACCTTC.

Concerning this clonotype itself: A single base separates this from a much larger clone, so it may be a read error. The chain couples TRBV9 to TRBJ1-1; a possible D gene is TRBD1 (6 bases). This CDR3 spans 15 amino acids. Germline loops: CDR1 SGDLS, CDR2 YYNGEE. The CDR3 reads CVSSAGGRVNTEAFF. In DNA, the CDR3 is TGTGTCAGCAGCGCGGGGGGCAGAGTGAACACTGAAGCTTTCTTT.

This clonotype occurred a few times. This chain's CDR3 is CASSPPQYNSPLHF. Written as DNA, the CDR3 is TGTGCCAGCAGCCCCCCCCAATATAATTCACCCCTCCACTTT. This sequence joins TRBV11-2 and TRBJ1-6; D gene unclear. V lost 5 bases and J 4 bases, leaving 9 bases between the germline ends. The CDR3 spans 14 residues. Germline V gives CDR1 SGHAT, CDR2 FQNNGV.

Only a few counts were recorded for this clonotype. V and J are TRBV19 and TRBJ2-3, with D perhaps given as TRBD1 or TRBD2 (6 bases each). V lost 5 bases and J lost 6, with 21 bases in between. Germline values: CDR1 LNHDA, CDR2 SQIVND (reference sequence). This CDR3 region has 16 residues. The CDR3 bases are TGTGCCAGTAGTTTTGGGGGAGAAGGGGGGCCGGATACGCAGTATTTT. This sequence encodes CASSFGGEGGPDTQYF.

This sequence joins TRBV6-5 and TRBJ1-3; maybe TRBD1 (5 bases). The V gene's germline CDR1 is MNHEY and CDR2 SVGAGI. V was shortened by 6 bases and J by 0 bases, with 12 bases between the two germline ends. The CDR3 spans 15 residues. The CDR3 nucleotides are TGTGCCAGCAGCCCGACAGAACTCTCTGGAAACACCATATATTTT. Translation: CASSPTELSGNTIYF.

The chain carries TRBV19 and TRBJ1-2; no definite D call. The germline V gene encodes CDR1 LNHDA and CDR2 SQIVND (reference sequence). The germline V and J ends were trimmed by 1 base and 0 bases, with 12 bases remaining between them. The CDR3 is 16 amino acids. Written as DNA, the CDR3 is TGTGCCAGTAGTATAGGAGCAGGCCCATCTAACTATGGCTACACCTTC. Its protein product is CASSIGAGPSNYGYTF.

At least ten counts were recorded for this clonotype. The CDR3: CASGLVIVRDRGSEQYF. In DNA form, the CDR3 reads TGTGCTAGTGGTTTGGTAATAGTTCGAGACAGGGGATCCGAGCAGTACTTC. The chain employs TRBV12-5 and TRBJ2-7, with 8 bases lining up with TRBD1. Germline V CDR1 and CDR2: LGHNT, FRNRAP. The J segment lost 6 bases and the V segment lost 0 bases, leaving 13 bases of the junction unmatched. The CDR3 runs 17 residues.

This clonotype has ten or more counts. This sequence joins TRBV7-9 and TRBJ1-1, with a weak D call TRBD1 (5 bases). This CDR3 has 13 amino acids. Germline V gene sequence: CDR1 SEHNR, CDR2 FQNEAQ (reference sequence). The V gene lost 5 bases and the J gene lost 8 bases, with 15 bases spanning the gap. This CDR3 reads CASSLRGQEEAFF. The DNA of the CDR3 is TGTGCCAGCAGCCTCCGGGGCCAAGAAGAAGCTTTCTTT.

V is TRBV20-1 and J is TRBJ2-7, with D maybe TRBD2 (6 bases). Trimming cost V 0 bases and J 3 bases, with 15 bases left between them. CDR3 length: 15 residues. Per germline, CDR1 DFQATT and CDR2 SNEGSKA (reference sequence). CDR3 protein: CSARDDGGYVYEQYF. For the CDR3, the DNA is TGCAGTGCTAGAGACGACGGGGGTTATGTCTACGAGCAGTACTTC.

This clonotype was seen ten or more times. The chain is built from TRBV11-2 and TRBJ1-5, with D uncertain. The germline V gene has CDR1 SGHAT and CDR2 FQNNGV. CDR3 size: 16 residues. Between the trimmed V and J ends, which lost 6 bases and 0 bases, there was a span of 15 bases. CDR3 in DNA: TGTGCCAGCAGTTCGGACGGTGAATATAGCAATCAGCCCCAGCATTTT. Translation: CASSSDGEYSNQPQHF.

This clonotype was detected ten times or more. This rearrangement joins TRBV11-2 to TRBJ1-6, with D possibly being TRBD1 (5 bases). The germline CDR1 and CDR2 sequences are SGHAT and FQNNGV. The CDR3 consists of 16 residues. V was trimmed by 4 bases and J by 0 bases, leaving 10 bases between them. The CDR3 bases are TGTGCCAGCAGCTCCCGGGGGAGCTCCTATAATTCACCCCTCCACTTT. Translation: CASSSRGSSYNSPLHF.

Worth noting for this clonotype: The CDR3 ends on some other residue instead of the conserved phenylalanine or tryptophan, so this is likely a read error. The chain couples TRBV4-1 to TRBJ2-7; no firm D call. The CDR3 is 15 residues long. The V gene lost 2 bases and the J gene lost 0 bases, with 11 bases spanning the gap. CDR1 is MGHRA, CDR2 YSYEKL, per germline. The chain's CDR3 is CASSQNPASSYEQYL. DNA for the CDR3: TGCGCCAGCAGCCAAAATCCGGCGAGCTCCTACGAGCAGTACTTA.

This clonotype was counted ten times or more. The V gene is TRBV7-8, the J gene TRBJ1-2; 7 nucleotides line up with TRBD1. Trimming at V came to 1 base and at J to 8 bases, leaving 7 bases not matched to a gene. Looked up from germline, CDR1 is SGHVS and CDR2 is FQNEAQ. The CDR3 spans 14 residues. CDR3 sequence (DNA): TGTGCCAGCAGCTTAGGGGGAGACAGGGTCGGCTACACCTTC. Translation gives CASSLGGDRVGYTF.

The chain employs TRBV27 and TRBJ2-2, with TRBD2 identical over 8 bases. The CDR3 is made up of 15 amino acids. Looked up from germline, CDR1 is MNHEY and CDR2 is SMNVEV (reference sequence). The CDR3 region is CAWVPGGQGTGELFF. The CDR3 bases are TGTGCATGGGTACCGGGGGGGCAGGGGACCGGGGAGCTGTTTTTT.

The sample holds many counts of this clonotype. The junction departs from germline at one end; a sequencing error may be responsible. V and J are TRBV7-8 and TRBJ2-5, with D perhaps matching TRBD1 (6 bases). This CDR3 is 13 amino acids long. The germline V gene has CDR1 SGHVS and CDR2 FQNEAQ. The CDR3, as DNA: TGTGCCAGCAGCTCCACAGGGAGAGAGGCCCAGTACTTC. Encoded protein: CASSSTGREAQYF.

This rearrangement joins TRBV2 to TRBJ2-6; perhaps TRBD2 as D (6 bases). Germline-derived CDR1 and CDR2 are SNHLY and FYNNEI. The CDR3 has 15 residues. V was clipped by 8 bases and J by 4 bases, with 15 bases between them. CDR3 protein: CASLFVGGGANVLTF. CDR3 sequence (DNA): TGTGCCAGCCTGTTTGTGGGAGGAGGGGCCAACGTCCTGACTTTC.

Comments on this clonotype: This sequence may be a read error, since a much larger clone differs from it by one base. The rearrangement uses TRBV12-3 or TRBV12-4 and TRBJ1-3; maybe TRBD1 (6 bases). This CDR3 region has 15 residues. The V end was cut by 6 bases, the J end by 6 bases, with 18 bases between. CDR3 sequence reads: CASRRDIRKVNTIYF. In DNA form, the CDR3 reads TGTGCCAGCAGGAGGGACATCCGAAAGGTAAACACCATATATTTT.

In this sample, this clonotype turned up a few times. The CDR3: CATSDFKGGQLQETQYF. The CDR3 nucleotides read TGTGCCACCAGTGATTTTAAGGGCGGACAGCTACAAGAGACCCAGTACTTC. The V and J genes are TRBV24-1 and TRBJ2-5; the D gene is possibly TRBD1 (6 bases). The CDR3 has 17 amino acids. The germline CDR1 and CDR2 sequences are KGHDR and SFDVKD. The ends were cut back, 1 base at V and 2 bases at J, with 16 bases in the middle.

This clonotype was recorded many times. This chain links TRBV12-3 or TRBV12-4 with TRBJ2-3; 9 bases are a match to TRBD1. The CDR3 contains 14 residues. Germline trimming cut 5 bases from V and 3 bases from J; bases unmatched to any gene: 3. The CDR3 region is CASSQTGGTDTQYF. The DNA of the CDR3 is TGTGCCAGCAGTCAGACAGGGGGGACAGATACGCAGTATTTT.

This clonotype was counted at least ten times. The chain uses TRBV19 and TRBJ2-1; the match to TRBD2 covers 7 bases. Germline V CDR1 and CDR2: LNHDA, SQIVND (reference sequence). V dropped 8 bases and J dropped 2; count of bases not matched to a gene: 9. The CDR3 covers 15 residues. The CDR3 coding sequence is TGTGCCAGTCTCAATCCGGGAGGCCCCTACAATGAGCAGTTCTTC. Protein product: CASLNPGGPYNEQFF.

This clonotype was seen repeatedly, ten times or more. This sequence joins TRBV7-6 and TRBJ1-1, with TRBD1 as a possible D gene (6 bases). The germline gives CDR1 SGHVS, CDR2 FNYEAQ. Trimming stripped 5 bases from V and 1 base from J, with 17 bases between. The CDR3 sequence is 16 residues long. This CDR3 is CASSARGQGRNTEAFF. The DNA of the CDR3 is TGTGCCAGCAGCGCTCGGGGGCAGGGGCGGAACACTGAAGCTTTCTTT.

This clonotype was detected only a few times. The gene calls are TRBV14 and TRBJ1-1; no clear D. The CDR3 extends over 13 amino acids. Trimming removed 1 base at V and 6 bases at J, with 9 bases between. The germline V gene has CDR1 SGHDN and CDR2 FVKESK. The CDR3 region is CASSQGGWAEAFF. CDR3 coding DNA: TGTGCCAGCAGCCAAGGAGGGTGGGCTGAAGCTTTCTTT. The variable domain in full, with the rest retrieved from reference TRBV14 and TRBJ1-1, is EAGVTQFPSHSVIEKGQTVTLRCDPISGHDNLYWYRRVMGKEIKFLLHFVKESKQDESGMPNNRFLAERTGGTYSTLKVQPAELEDSGVYFCASSQGGWAEAFFGQGTRLTVV.